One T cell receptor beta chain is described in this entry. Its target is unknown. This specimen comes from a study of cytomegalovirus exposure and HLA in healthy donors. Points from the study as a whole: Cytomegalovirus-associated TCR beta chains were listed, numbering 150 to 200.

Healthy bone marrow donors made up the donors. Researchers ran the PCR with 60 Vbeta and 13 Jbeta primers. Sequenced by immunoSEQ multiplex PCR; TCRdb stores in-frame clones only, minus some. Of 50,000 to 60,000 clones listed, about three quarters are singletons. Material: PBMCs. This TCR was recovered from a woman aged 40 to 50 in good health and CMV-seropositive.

The DNA of the CDR3 is TGTGCCAGCAGCGAGGGACAAGTAGAAAGCCACACCTTC. Its translation is CASSEGQVESHTF. The rearrangement joins TRBV9 to TRBJ1-2, with D possibly being TRBD1 (6 bases). The V end lost 3 bases, the J end lost 12 bases, and 18 bases lay between the germline ends. CDR1 SGDLS and CDR2 YYNGEE come from the germline V gene. The CDR3 length is 13 residues.